The 7 T cell receptor beta chains below come from one sample, sequenced in a study of cytomegalovirus exposure and HLA in healthy donors. Vbeta (60) and Jbeta (13) primers were used in the PCR. Assay: immunoSEQ multiplex PCR; the TCRdb copy retains only in-frame clones and omits some. The profile covers around 120,000 clones, with 70% to 80% appearing a single time and less than 3.5% taken by the ten largest. The sample consisted of PBMCs. These receptors were obtained from a human donor in good health.

The chain couples TRBV5-6 to TRBJ1-2; D is perhaps TRBD1 (5 bases). Between the trimmed V and J ends, which lost 5 bases and 5 bases, there was a span of 13 bases. There are 13 residues in the CDR3. Germline lookup yields CDR1 SGHDT and CDR2 YYEEEE. Here the CDR3 DNA reads TGTGCCAGCAGAAGGAGGGGCGGTTATGGCTACACCTTC. Amino acid sequence: CASRRRGGYGYTF.

A few counts support this clone. The V and J genes are TRBV7-6 and TRBJ2-7; tentatively, D is TRBD1 (5 bases). Deletions cut 6 bases from V and 0 bases from J, with 15 bases between. CDR1 SGHVS and CDR2 FNYEAQ come from the germline V gene. The CDR3 length is 15 residues. CDR3 region: CASSQASDSSYEQYF. Written as DNA, the CDR3 is TGTGCCAGCAGTCAAGCCTCTGACAGCTCCTACGAGCAGTACTTC.

This chain uses TRBV10-3 with TRBJ2-6; D perhaps matches TRBD1 (6 bases). V was cut by 6 bases and J by 4 bases, with 16 bases left in between. This CDR3 has 16 residues. Germline V gene sequence: CDR1 ENHRY, CDR2 SYGVKD. CDR3 coding DNA: TGTGCCATCAGCGCCGGGACACCGCAAGGGGCCAACGTCCTGACTTTC. It codes for CAISAGTPQGANVLTF.

V usage is TRBV11-2 and J usage is TRBJ1-5; no clear D. The V gene's germline CDR1 is SGHAT and CDR2 FQNNGV. The CDR3 is 16 amino acids. V was clipped by 1 base and J by 7 bases, with 17 bases between them. CDR3 loop: CASSLVRPHAEQPQHF. The CDR3 DNA is TGTGCCAGCAGCTTAGTTCGTCCGCACGCAGAACAGCCCCAGCATTTT. The whole variable domain, filled in from reference TRBV11-2 and TRBJ1-5, reads EAGVAQSPRYKIIEKRQSVAFWCNPISGHATLYWYQQILGQGPKLLIQFQNNGVVDDSQLPKDRFSAERLKGVDSTLKIQPAKLEDSAVYLCASSLVRPHAEQPQHFGDGTRLSIL.

The DNA of the CDR3 is TGCAGCGCCATGGACAGGGACAGCTCTGGGGCCAACGTCCTGACTTTC. Its translation is CSAMDRDSSGANVLTF. J is TRBJ2-6 and V is TRBV29-1; 8 bases match TRBD1. Trimming took 7 bases from V and 0 from J; bases not matched to a gene: 8. The CDR3 is 16 residues long. Germline CDR1 and CDR2: SQVTM and ANQGSEA.

This clone has just a few counts. The J gene is TRBJ2-1, the V gene TRBV4-2; the match to TRBD2 covers 7 bases. V was clipped by 4 bases and J by 2 bases; unmatched bases: 17. CDR1 is LGHNA, CDR2 YNFKEQ, per germline. The CDR3 has 19 residues. CDR3 nucleotide sequence: TGTGCCAGCAGCCCACACCGGGTCGCGGGCGGGAGTCCCTACAATGAGCAGTTCTTC. It yields the protein CASSPHRVAGGSPYNEQFF.

The chain uses TRBV9 and TRBJ1-3; unclear D gene. V was shortened by 0 bases and J by 9 bases, with 16 bases between the two germline ends. The germline V gene has CDR1 SGDLS and CDR2 YYNGEE. The CDR3 sequence is 15 residues long. The CDR3, as DNA: TGTGCCAGCAGCGTAGGAGGACGGTCCGAGGGCACCATATATTTT. Its translation: CASSVGGRSEGTIYF.